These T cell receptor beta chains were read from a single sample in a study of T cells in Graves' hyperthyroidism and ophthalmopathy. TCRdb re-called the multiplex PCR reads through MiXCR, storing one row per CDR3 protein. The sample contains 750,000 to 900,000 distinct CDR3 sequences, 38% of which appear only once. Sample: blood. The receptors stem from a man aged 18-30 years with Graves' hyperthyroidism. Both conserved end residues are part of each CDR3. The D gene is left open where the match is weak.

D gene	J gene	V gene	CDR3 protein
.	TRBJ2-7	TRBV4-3	CASSQGGGEQYF
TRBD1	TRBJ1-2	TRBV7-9	CASSLGGPGQGKDTF
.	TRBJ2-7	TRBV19	CASRDAGGSSYEQYF
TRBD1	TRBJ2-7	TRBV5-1	CASSLAGTGNYEQYF
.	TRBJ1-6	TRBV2	CASLDWDIRDSPLHF
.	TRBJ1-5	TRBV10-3	CAISESSSNQPQHF
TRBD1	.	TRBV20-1	CSATTGNYNEQYF
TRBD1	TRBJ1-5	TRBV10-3	CASVGTGRDQPQHF
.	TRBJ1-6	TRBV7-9	CASSEDTENSPLHF
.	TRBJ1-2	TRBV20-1	CSATGEGGYTF
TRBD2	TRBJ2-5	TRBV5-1	CASSLSSGSGETQYF
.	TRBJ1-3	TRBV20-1	CSPLDSGNTIYF
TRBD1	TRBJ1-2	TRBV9	CASSPPTGGIGYTF
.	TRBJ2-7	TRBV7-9	CASSPKDAYEQYF
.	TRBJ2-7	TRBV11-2	CASSLFVEIYEQYF
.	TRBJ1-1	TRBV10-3	CAISADRMNTEAFF
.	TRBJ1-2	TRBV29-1	CSVGGPHGYTF
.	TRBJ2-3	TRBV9	CASSLSKLVDTQYF
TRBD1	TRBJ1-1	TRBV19	CAATGAYEAFF
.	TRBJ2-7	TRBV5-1	CASSPVGEKATYEQYF
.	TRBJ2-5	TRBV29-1	CSVEGAQETQYF
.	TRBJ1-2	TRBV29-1	CSVEIDRTPEPNYGYTF
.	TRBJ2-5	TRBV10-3	CAISPAGETQYF
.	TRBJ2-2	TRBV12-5	CASGLLDIGELFF
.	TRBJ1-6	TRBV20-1	CSARERAGAILHF
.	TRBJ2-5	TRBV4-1	CASSQWKRSQETQYF
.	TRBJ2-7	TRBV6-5	CASSSQAPYEQYF
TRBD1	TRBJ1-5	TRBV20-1	CSALAQGGNQPQHF
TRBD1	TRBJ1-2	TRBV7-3	CASSSSGQGQGGYTF
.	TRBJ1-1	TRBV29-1	CSGLRANTEAFF
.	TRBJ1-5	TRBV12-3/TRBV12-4	CASSFGLINQPQHF
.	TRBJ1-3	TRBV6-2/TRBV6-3	CASSFPNGNTIYF
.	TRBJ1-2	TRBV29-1	CSVEDLGRMSSYGYTF
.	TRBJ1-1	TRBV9	CASSAQRSAEAFF
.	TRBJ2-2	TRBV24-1	CATSDLRELFF
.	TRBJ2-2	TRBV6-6	CASSSGAVELFF
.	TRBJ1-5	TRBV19	CASSMPDGLNQPQHF
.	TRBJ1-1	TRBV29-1	CSVVLLNTEAFF
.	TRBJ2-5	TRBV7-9	CASSRTAKDGTQYF
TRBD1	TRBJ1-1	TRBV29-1	CSVAGGGTEAFF
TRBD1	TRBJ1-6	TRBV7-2	CASSSFRDSLSPLHF
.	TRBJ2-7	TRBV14	CASSQFGTTAEQYF
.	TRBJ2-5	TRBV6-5	CATTRRRDSQETQYF
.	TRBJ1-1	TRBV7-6	CASSHTTNTEAFF
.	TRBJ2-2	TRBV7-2	CASSNRPGSCFF